The 14 T cell receptor beta chains reported below all come from one sample, sequenced in a study of cytomegalovirus exposure and HLA in healthy donors. PCR was performed using 60 Vbeta and 13 Jbeta primers. This table comes from immunoSEQ multiplex PCR, and its TCRdb copy is limited to in-frame clones, with some not included. The sample shows roughly 160,000 clones, 65% to 80% of them seen only once. Sequenced input: PBMCs. The receptors stem from a middle-aged man in good health and CMV-seronegative.

This clone appeared once. This chain uses TRBV11-1 with TRBJ2-7, with D possibly TRBD1 on 5 matching bases. With 5 bases removed from V and 3 bases from J, the gap between germline ends came to 14 bases. The CDR3 length is 14 residues. CDR1 and CDR2 from the germline V gene are SGHAT and FQDESV (reference sequence). Here the CDR3 reads CASSPGWDYYEQYF. DNA of the CDR3: TGTGCCAGCAGCCCAGGGTGGGATTACTACGAGCAGTACTTC.

The chain recombines TRBV19 with TRBJ1-2; 9 bases agree with TRBD1. Germline V gives CDR1 LNHDA, CDR2 SQIVND (reference sequence). The junction had 9 bases not matched to a gene; V was cut back by 9 bases and J by 4 bases. The CDR3 has 14 residues. CDR3 sequence (DNA): TGTGCCAGCCAGATGGGGGACAGGGCCTATGGCTACACCTTC. It translates to CASQMGDRAYGYTF.

The chain links TRBV30 to TRBJ1-3; D possibly corresponds to TRBD1 (6 bases). The length of the CDR3 is 14 residues. CDR1 is GTSNPN, CDR2 SVGIG, per germline (reference sequence). The DNA of the CDR3 is TGTGCTGGGGGACATTCGAGCTCTGGAAACACCATATATTTT. Translated: CAGGHSSSGNTIYF.

V gene TRBV6-5 combines with J gene TRBJ2-2; 8 nucleotides agree with TRBD2. CDR3 size: 14 residues. CDR1 and CDR2 (germline): MNHEY, SVGAGI. V lost 6 bases, J lost 6 bases, and 6 bases stayed unmatched. CDR3: CASSWTGGSGELFF. The CDR3 coding sequence is TGTGCCAGCAGCTGGACGGGGGGGTCCGGGGAGCTGTTTTTT.

The chain has TRBV18 and TRBJ2-3; 10 nucleotides match TRBD1. Germline CDR1 and CDR2: KGHSH and LQKENI. The CDR3 has 16 residues. V lost 3 bases to trimming and J lost 5 bases; unmatched junction nucleotides: 8. The CDR3 spells CASSPVQGQGRDTQYF. In DNA form, the CDR3 reads TGTGCCAGCTCACCTGTTCAGGGACAGGGGAGAGATACGCAGTATTTT.

This clone was recorded a few times. This chain uses TRBV7-6 with TRBJ2-1; 7 positions match TRBD1. This CDR3 region has 17 residues. Unmatched junction bases numbered 18, after V lost 5 bases and J lost 8 bases. Germline V lookup: CDR1 SGHVS, CDR2 FNYEAQ. DNA for the CDR3: TGTGCCAGCAGCGGCCGAAATAGGGACAGCCGGGGCGATGAGCAGTTCTTC. Its translation: CASSGRNRDSRGDEQFF. Looking up the rest from reference TRBV7-6 and TRBJ2-1 gives the full variable domain: GAGVSQSPRYKVTKRGQDVALRCDPISGHVSLYWYRQALGQGPEFLTYFNYEAQQDKSGLPNDRFSAERPEGSISTLTIQRTEQRDSAMYRCASSGRNRDSRGDEQFFGPGTRLTVL.

This chain links TRBV6-5 with TRBJ2-2, with D unresolved. Germline V gene data show CDR1 as MNHEY and CDR2 as SVGAGI. V shed 5 bases and J shed 7 bases, with 8 bases lying between them. The CDR3 covers 12 residues. The CDR3 loop is CASSLRGGELFF. The CDR3 nucleotides are TGTGCCAGCAGTCTACGTGGCGGGGAGCTGTTTTTT.

The V gene is TRBV5-1, the J gene TRBJ1-2; 8 nucleotides align to TRBD1. The V and J ends lost 0 bases and 8 bases, in that order; junction bases with no gene match: 0. The CDR3 runs to 12 residues. The germline gives CDR1 SGHRS, CDR2 YFSETQ. This CDR3 reads CASSLGQGGYTF. The CDR3 DNA is TGCGCCAGCAGCTTGGGACAGGGGGGCTACACCTTC. Looking up the rest from reference TRBV5-1 and TRBJ1-2 gives the full variable domain: KAGVTQTPRYLIKTRGQQVTLSCSPISGHRSVSWYQQTPGQGLQFLFEYFSETQRNKGNFPGRFSGRQFSNSRSEMNVSTLELGDSALYLCASSLGQGGYTFGSGTRLTVV.

In its sample, this clone was seen a few times. The V and J genes are TRBV10-3 and TRBJ1-2, with 8 bases fitting TRBD1. J was trimmed by 6 bases and V by 0 bases; bases with no gene match: 12. CDR3 length: 17 amino acids. Germline loops: CDR1 ENHRY, CDR2 SYGVKD. CDR3 DNA sequence: TGTGCCATCAGTGAGTCTTTGACAGGGGCGGTTGAGGATGGCTACACCTTC. Translation gives CAISESLTGAVEDGYTF.

A single count supports this clone. The chain has TRBV30 and TRBJ2-7; TRBD1 might be the D (6 bases). This CDR3 region has 16 residues. Per the germline V gene, CDR1 is GTSNPN and CDR2 is SVGIG (reference sequence). Deletions cut 1 base from V and 2 bases from J, with 18 bases between. CDR3 bases: TGTGCCTGGAGTGGGGAACAGGGAATGTCACCCTACGAGCAGTACTTC. Translating gives CAWSGEQGMSPYEQYF.

V is TRBV29-1 and J is TRBJ1-5, with TRBD1 as a possible D gene (5 bases). CDR3 length equals 14 residues. V lost 5 bases and J 4 bases, leaving 15 bases between the germline ends. Germline CDR1 SQVTM, CDR2 ANQGSEA. CDR3 region: CSVWAGIENQPQHF. In nucleotides, the CDR3 is TGCAGCGTTTGGGCAGGGATAGAGAATCAGCCCCAGCATTTT.

V usage is TRBV14 and J usage is TRBJ2-5; a weak D match, TRBD1 (6 bases). The DNA end is a closer match to TRBJ2-7, so the J assignment may be wrong. CDR3 length: 13 amino acids. Germline V lookup: CDR1 SGHDN, CDR2 FVKESK. The CDR3 loop reads CASSFSRGNEQYF. In DNA, the CDR3 is TGTGCCAGCAGCTTTTCCAGGGGTAACGAGCAGTACTTC.

The chain carries TRBV30 and TRBJ1-1; 8 nucleotides match TRBD1. The length of the CDR3 is 14 residues. V was clipped by 4 bases and J by 6 bases; unmatched bases: 10. Germline V lookup: CDR1 GTSNPN, CDR2 SVGIG (reference sequence). The CDR3 sequence is CAWKLTGEIAEAFF. In DNA, the CDR3 is TGTGCCTGGAAATTGACAGGGGAGATCGCTGAAGCTTTCTTT.

The rearrangement uses TRBV27 and TRBJ1-6, with D maybe TRBD1 (5 bases). This CDR3 has 16 amino acids. The V gene lost 11 bases and the J gene lost 14 bases, with 31 bases spanning the gap. Germline CDR1 MNHEY, CDR2 SMNVEV (reference sequence). This CDR3 is CAPTLRGRAHRRSLHF. The CDR3 coding sequence is TGTGCCCCGACCCTAAGGGGCAGGGCCCACCGTAGATCCCTCCACTTT.